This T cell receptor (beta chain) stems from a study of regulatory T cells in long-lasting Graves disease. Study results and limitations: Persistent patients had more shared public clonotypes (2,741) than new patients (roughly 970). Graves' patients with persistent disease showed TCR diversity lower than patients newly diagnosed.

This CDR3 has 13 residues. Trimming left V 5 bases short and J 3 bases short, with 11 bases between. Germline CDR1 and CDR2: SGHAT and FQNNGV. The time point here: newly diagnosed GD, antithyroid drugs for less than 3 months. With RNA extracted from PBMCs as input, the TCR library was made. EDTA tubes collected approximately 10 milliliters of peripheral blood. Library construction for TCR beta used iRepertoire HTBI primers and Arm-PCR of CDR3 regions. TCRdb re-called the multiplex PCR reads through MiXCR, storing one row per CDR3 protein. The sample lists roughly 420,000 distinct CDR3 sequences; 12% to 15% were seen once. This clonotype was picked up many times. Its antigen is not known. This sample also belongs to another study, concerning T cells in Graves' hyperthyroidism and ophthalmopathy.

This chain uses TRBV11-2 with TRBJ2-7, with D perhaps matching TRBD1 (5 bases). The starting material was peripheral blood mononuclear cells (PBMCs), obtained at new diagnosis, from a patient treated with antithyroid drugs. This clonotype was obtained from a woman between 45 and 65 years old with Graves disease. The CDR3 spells CASSRGQIYEQYF. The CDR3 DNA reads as TGTGCCAGCAGCCGCGGACAAATCTACGAGCAGTACTTC.